This entry concerns a single TCR beta chain. Its target is unknown. Preparation of the TCRbeta library involved a method that used unique molecular identifiers. Using its own MiXCR run on the PCR reads, TCRdb lists one record per CDR3 protein. The table shows about 980,000 distinct CDR3 sequences, with about 29% occurring only once. Germline V CDR1 and CDR2: SGHTA, FQGNSA. Trimming took off 5 bases at V and 6 bases at J, with 16 bases between the two ends. The length of the CDR3 is 14 residues. These data originate in a study of T-cell reconstitution after alpha-beta-depleted transplantation in children. Study outcomes and limitations: Expanded graft clones, several hundred of them, were reportedly the source of alpha-beta T cells about two months after transplant.

The clonotype was recovered from a boy less than two years old who had a stem cell transplant for SCID, so the T cells may come from the graft donor. This material consisted of PBMCs, mostly from graft donor cells, taken 360 days after TCRalphabeta/CD19-depleted stem cell transplant. The J gene is TRBJ1-1, the V gene TRBV7-2, with D possibly TRBD1 on 6 matching bases. The CDR3 reads CASSPPGGRAEAFF. Written as DNA, the CDR3 is TGTGCCAGCAGCCCTCCCGGGGGGCGGGCTGAAGCTTTCTTT.